These 24 T cell receptor beta chains share one sample of origin, sequenced in a study of cytomegalovirus exposure and HLA in healthy donors. The PCR used 60 Vbeta and 13 Jbeta primers. Data came from immunoSEQ multiplex PCR; TCRdb stores just in-frame clones and leaves some out. This sample carries 180,000 or so clones, 65% to 85% of them seen once, and the ten largest clones take roughly 2.7%. Sequenced: PBMCs. These receptors originate from a female donor in good health and CMV-seronegative.

The chain links TRBV4-2 to TRBJ1-6, with a weak D call TRBD1 (5 bases). The length of the CDR3 is 17 residues. V lost 4 bases to trimming and J lost 7 bases, with 20 bases between them. Germline-derived CDR1 and CDR2 are LGHNA and YNFKEQ. The CDR3 reads CASSRTRVVGWNSPLHF. CDR3 coding DNA: TGTGCCAGCAGCCGCACCAGGGTGGTGGGTTGGAATTCACCCCTCCACTTT.

The chain joins TRBV4-1 to TRBJ2-7, with D possibly being TRBD2 (5 bases). Looked up from germline, CDR1 is MGHRA and CDR2 is YSYEKL. Trimming took off 4 bases at V and 0 bases at J, with 10 bases between the two ends. The CDR3 has 14 amino acids. The CDR3 region has the DNA TGCGCCAGCAGCCCCGGACTTGGCTCCTACGAGCAGTACTTC. Encoded protein: CASSPGLGSYEQYF.

This rearrangement joins TRBV6-1 to TRBJ2-7; tentative D call: TRBD1 (5 bases). Trimming removed 6 bases from V and 7 bases from J, with 19 bases in between. Looked up from germline, CDR1 is MNHNS and CDR2 is SASEGT. The CDR3 is 14 residues long. In DNA form, the CDR3 reads TGTGCCAGCAGGTCCCTAGGGGCGGTAAGGGAGCAGTACTTC. It specifies CASRSLGAVREQYF.

A remark on this clone: Relative to the germline gene, one junction end is altered; a read error may explain this. The CDR3 spells CASSPPDGGF. CDR3 DNA: TGTGCCAGCTCACCCCCCGACGGCGGCTTC. This chain links TRBV18 with TRBJ1-2; D gene ambiguous. Germline V gene sequence: CDR1 KGHSH, CDR2 LQKENI. This CDR3 region has 10 residues.

This clone was seen only once. V gene TRBV5-6 combines with J gene TRBJ2-5, with D unclear. The J call may not be correct, given that the DNA end is closer to TRBJ2-7. Germline V gene sequence: CDR1 SGHDT, CDR2 YYEEEE. This CDR3 is 14 amino acids long. The CDR3 coding sequence is TGTGCCAGCAGCTTGGGGTTTAAGGACTACGAGCAGTACTTC. It codes for CASSLGFKDYEQYF.

The CDR3 coding sequence is TGTGCCAGTACCGACATTATGGGACATTCCACCGGGGAGCTGTTTTTT. Its translation is CASTDIMGHSTGELFF. The rearrangement uses TRBV19 and TRBJ2-2; TRBD1 is a possible D gene (6 bases). Germline V gene lookup returns CDR1 LNHDA and CDR2 SQIVND (reference sequence). V was cut by 7 bases and J by 4 bases, with 19 bases left in between. This CDR3 is 16 amino acids long.

This rearrangement joins TRBV19 to TRBJ1-2, with D possibly matching TRBD1 (5 bases). This CDR3 has 16 residues. V lost 8 bases and J 2 bases, leaving 21 bases between the germline ends. CDR1 is LNHDA and CDR2 is SQIVND in the germline V gene (reference sequence). Here the CDR3 reads CASLGGTLYSNYGYTF. For the CDR3, the DNA is TGTGCCAGTCTCGGGGGGACGCTTTATTCAAACTATGGCTACACCTTC.

The chain is built from TRBV9 and TRBJ2-3, with 7 bases lining up with TRBD1. The length of the CDR3 is 15 residues. The germline gives CDR1 SGDLS, CDR2 YYNGEE. Losses at the gene ends were 0 bases for V and 7 bases for J; bases not matched to a gene: 8. CDR3 protein: CASSVEGQSSHTQYF. The CDR3 DNA follows: TGTGCCAGCAGCGTAGAGGGACAGTCTAGTCATACGCAGTATTTT.

V is TRBV25-1 and J is TRBJ2-1, with no clear D. Germline assignment: CDR1 MGHDK and CDR2 SYGVNS. V dropped 3 bases and J dropped 10 bases, with 16 bases sitting between them. This CDR3 has 14 residues. CDR3 nucleotides: TGTGCCAGCAGTGACTACAAAGACTTCGAGGAGCAGTTCTTC. It codes for CASSDYKDFEEQFF.

The rearrangement uses TRBV4-1 and TRBJ2-1; 11 nucleotides match TRBD2. CDR3 length: 15 residues. The germline V gene has CDR1 MGHRA and CDR2 YSYEKL. The V and J ends lost 7 bases and 1 base, in that order; junction bases with no gene match: 3. CDR3 loop: CASTSGGLSYNEQFF. As DNA, the CDR3 is TGCGCCAGCACTAGCGGGGGGCTATCCTACAATGAGCAGTTCTTC.

This rearrangement joins TRBV5-1 to TRBJ2-1; 8 bases fit TRBD2. After removal of 4 bases from V and 4 bases from J, the junction contained 7 bases not matched to a gene. The CDR3 runs 15 residues. CDR1 is SGHRS, CDR2 YFSETQ, per germline. As DNA, the CDR3 is TGCGCCAGCAGCCCTATAGCGGGACCATACAATGAGCAGTTCTTC. Protein: CASSPIAGPYNEQFF.

The rearrangement links TRBV18 to TRBJ2-5; tentative D call: TRBD1 (5 bases). The CDR3 spans 16 residues. V was cut by 2 bases and J by 2 bases, with 15 bases left in between. Germline CDR1 and CDR2: KGHSH and LQKENI. CDR3 DNA: TGTGCCAGCTCACCATTGGGGCAGTCTAAGCAAGAGACCCAGTACTTC. It specifies CASSPLGQSKQETQYF.

This chain uses TRBV7-9 with TRBJ1-1, with D possibly TRBD1 on 6 matching bases. This CDR3 spans 14 amino acids. Trimming removed 3 bases at V and 10 bases at J, with 18 bases between. The germline V gene encodes CDR1 SEHNR and CDR2 FQNEAQ (reference sequence). CDR3 amino acids: CASSFIQGGNGAFF. In DNA, the CDR3 is TGTGCCAGCAGCTTCATACAGGGAGGGAACGGAGCTTTCTTT.

This clone was seen more than once but under ten times. V gene TRBV9 combines with J gene TRBJ2-1; the match to TRBD1 covers 9 bases. V lost 4 bases and J lost 9; bases outside the gene matches: 20. The CDR3 extends over 18 amino acids. Germline V gene lookup returns CDR1 SGDLS and CDR2 YYNGEE. The CDR3 loop is CASSPQRVDRGRRVEQFF. CDR3 nucleotides: TGTGCCAGCAGCCCGCAAAGAGTGGACAGGGGTCGGCGAGTTGAGCAGTTCTTC.

The chain carries TRBV5-1 and TRBJ2-7; possible D gene TRBD2, 5 bases. Germline V gives CDR1 SGHRS, CDR2 YFSETQ. The CDR3 extends over 15 amino acids. V shed 0 bases and J shed 4 bases, with 14 bases lying between them. The CDR3 loop is CASSLAGGRQYEQYF. CDR3 in DNA: TGCGCCAGCAGCTTGGCCGGAGGCCGCCAGTACGAGCAGTACTTC.

This chain connects TRBV15 to TRBJ2-7; 7 bases line up with TRBD2. The CDR3 covers 13 residues. Germline trimming cut 4 bases from V and 4 bases from J; bases unmatched to any gene: 4. Looked up from germline, CDR1 is LNHNV and CDR2 is YYDKDF (reference sequence). The CDR3 here is CATSTGTTYEQYF. In DNA form, the CDR3 reads TGTGCCACCAGCACGGGGACTACGTACGAGCAGTACTTC.

The chain recombines TRBV4-1 with TRBJ2-2, with no clear D. The germline V and J ends were trimmed by 0 bases and 4 bases, with 12 bases remaining between them. The CDR3 covers 16 residues. Germline CDR1 reads MGHRA; CDR2 reads YSYEKL. CDR3 bases: TGCGCCAGCAGCCAAGAGTTCTCCCCGGGCACCGGGGAGCTGTTTTTT. Protein product: CASSQEFSPGTGELFF.

The rearrangement joins TRBV30 to TRBJ1-1, with TRBD1 identical over 9 bases. The CDR3 consists of 22 residues. Germline V lookup: CDR1 GTSNPN, CDR2 SVGIG (reference sequence). V was clipped by 0 bases and J by 6 bases; unmatched bases: 29. The CDR3 is CAWSVLDGDRVSIYVVDSEAFF. Here the CDR3 DNA reads TGTGCCTGGAGTGTACTCGATGGGGACAGGGTGTCCATTTACGTGGTAGATTCTGAAGCTTTCTTT.

This rearrangement joins TRBV5-1 to TRBJ2-3; a weak D match, TRBD2 (7 bases). Between the trimmed V and J ends, which lost 0 bases and 1 base, there was a span of 9 bases. The CDR3 has 15 amino acids. From germline, CDR1 is SGHRS and CDR2 YFSETQ. The CDR3, as DNA: TGCGCCAGCAGCTTGGTGGGGGGGCGCACAGATACGCAGTATTTT. It yields the protein CASSLVGGRTDTQYF.

The chain couples TRBV11-2 to TRBJ2-7; D ambiguous. The germline V gene has CDR1 SGHAT and CDR2 FQNNGV. The CDR3 runs to 13 residues. Between the trimmed V and J ends, which lost 6 bases and 7 bases, there was a span of 16 bases. The CDR3 DNA is TGTGCCAGCAGTTCCTCGGGTACGCAGGAGCAGTACTTC. This encodes CASSSSGTQEQYF.

V usage is TRBV30 and J usage is TRBJ1-4; maybe TRBD1 (6 bases). The CDR3 length is 14 residues. V was shortened by 4 bases and J by 5 bases, with 14 bases between the two germline ends. Germline CDR1 GTSNPN, CDR2 SVGIG (reference sequence). The CDR3 spells CAWTPDRLNEKLFF. CDR3 bases: TGTGCCTGGACCCCTGACAGGTTAAATGAAAAACTGTTTTTT.

The chain's CDR3 is CASSFFGSGTRAYEQYF. CDR3 nucleotides: TGTGCCAGCAGCTTCTTTGGGTCCGGGACTAGAGCCTACGAGCAGTACTTC. The chain employs TRBV5-6 and TRBJ2-7, with 8 bases aligning to TRBD2. Germline trimming cut 2 bases from V and 2 bases from J; bases unmatched to any gene: 12. Germline V gene sequence: CDR1 SGHDT, CDR2 YYEEEE. This CDR3 region has 17 residues.

The sample holds one count of this clone. The V call is TRBV5-1, the J call TRBJ1-2; 7 bases are shared with TRBD1. Per germline, CDR1 SGHRS and CDR2 YFSETQ. With 1 base clipped from V and 4 bases from J, the junction kept 7 bases outside the gene matches. This CDR3 region has 15 residues. CDR3 protein: CASSLSEGQLYGYTF. The CDR3 bases are TGCGCCAGCAGCTTGTCTGAGGGACAGCTCTATGGCTACACCTTC.

J is TRBJ2-7 and V is TRBV15; the match to TRBD1 covers 10 bases. The length of the CDR3 is 15 residues. With V trimmed by 1 base and J by 2 bases, 2 bases remained unmatched. Germline CDR1 is LNHNV and CDR2 is YYDKDF (reference sequence). The CDR3 loop reads CATSRGQGAAYEQYF. In DNA form, the CDR3 reads TGTGCCACCAGCAGAGGACAGGGGGCTGCCTACGAGCAGTACTTC. Together with reference TRBV15 and TRBJ2-7, the CDR3 gives the full variable domain: DAMVIQNPRYQVTQFGKPVTLSCSQTLNHNVMYWYQQKSSQAPKLLFHYYDKDFNNEADTPDNFQSRRPNTSFCFLDIRSPGLGDTAMYLCATSRGQGAAYEQYFGPGTRLTVT.